This TCR beta chain comes out of a study of blood T cell repertoires in COVID-19. Study overall: Acute and convalescent COVID-19 samples came from the United States, Italy and Spain. From T cells, B-cell-depleted T cells, or PBMCs came the material, which was cDNA or gDNA.

In the authors' methods: Amplification of reference gene primers provided the estimated nucleated cell counts. Libraries were prepared by immunoSEQ multiplex PCR; TCRdb keeps only in-frame clonotypes and omits some of them. V and J calls and clone size are as listed in that table; D and trimming were resolved from the DNA. The data show over 200,000 clones, with approximately 91% seen just once and 2.5% to 3.5% held by the top ten. V was pared by 0 bases and J by 2 bases, with 3 bases of the junction left unmatched. CDR1 and CDR2 (germline): MNHEY, SMNVEV (reference sequence). This CDR3 is built from 15 residues.

The sequence was obtained from a woman aged 60-70 years with acute or convalescent COVID-19. Sequenced input: peripheral blood. This chain uses TRBV27 with TRBJ2-7, with 8 nucleotides matching TRBD2. The DNA for the CDR3 is TGTGCCAGCAGTTTATCAAGCGGGGGAGCCTACGAGCAGTACTTC. Its translation: CASSLSSGGAYEQYF.